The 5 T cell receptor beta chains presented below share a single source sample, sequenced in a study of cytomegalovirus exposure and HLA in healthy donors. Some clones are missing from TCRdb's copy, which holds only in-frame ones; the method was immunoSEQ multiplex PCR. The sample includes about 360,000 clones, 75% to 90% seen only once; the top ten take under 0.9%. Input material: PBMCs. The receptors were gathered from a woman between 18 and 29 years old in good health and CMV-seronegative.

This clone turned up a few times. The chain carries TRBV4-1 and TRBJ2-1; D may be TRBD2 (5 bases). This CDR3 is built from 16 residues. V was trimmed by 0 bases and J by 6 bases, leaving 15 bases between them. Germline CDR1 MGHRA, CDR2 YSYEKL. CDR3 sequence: CASSQDDSGEGNEQFF. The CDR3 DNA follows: TGCGCCAGCAGCCAAGATGATTCCGGGGAAGGCAATGAGCAGTTCTTC.

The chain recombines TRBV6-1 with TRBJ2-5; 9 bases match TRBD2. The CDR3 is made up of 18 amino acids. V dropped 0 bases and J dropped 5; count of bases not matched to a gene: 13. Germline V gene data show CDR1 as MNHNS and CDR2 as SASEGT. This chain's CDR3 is CASSEAPGGSGGWETQYF. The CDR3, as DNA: TGTGCCAGCAGTGAAGCCCCGGGGGGTAGCGGGGGTTGGGAGACCCAGTACTTC.

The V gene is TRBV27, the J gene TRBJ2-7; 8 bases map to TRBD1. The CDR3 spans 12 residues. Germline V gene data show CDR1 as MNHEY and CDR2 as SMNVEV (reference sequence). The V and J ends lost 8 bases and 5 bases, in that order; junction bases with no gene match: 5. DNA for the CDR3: TGTGCCAGCTCCAGGGGGCAACACGAGCAGTACTTC. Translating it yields CASSRGQHEQYF.

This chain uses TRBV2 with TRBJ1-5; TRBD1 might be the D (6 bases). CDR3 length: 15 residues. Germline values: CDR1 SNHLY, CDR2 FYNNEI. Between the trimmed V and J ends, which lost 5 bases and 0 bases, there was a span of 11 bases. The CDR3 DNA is TGTGCCAGCAGTCGACAGGATAATAGCAATCAGCCCCAGCATTTT. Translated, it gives CASSRQDNSNQPQHF.

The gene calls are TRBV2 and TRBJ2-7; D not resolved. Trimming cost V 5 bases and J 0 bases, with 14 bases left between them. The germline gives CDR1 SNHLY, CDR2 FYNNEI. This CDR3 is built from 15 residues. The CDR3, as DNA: TGTGCCAGCAGTCCCCAGCAGGCCCGCTCCTACGAGCAGTACTTC. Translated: CASSPQQARSYEQYF.